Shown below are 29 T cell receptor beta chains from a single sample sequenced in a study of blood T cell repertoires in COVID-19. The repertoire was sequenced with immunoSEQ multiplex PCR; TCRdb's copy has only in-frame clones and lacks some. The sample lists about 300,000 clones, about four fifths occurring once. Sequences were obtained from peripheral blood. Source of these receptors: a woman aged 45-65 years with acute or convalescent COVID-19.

The CDR3 loop reads CASSNPVNSGNTIYF. CDR3 nucleotide sequence: TGTGCCAGTAGTAATCCAGTGAACTCTGGAAACACCATATATTTT. The chain is built from TRBV19 and TRBJ1-3; no definite D call. V lost 4 bases to trimming and J lost 0 bases, with 10 bases between them. This CDR3 spans 15 amino acids. CDR1 LNHDA and CDR2 SQIVND come from the germline V gene (reference sequence).

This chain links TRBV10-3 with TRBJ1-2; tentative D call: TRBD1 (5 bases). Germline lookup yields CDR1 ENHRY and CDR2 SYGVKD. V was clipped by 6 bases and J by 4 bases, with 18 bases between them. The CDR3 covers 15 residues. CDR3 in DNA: TGTGCCATCAGGGGAGGAGGGGATTCGGGCTATGGCTACACCTTC. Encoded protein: CAIRGGGDSGYGYTF.

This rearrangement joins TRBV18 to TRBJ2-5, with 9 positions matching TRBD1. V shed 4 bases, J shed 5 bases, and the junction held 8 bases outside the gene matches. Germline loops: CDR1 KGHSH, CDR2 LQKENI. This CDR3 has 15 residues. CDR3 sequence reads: CASSQPGQGRETQYF. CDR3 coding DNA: TGTGCCAGCTCACAACCGGGACAGGGAAGGGAGACCCAGTACTTC. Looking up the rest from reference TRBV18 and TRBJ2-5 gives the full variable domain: NAGVMQNPRHLVRRRGQEARLRCSPMKGHSHVYWYRQLPEEGLKFMVYLQKENIIDESGMPKERFSAEFPKEGPSILRIQQVVRGDSAAYFCASSQPGQGRETQYFGPGTRLLVL.

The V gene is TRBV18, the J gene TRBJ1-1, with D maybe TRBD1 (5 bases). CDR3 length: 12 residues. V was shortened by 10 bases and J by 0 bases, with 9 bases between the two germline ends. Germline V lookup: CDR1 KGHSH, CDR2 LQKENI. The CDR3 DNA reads TGTGCCACCGCGGGGCTGAACACTGAAGCTTTCTTT. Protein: CATAGLNTEAFF.

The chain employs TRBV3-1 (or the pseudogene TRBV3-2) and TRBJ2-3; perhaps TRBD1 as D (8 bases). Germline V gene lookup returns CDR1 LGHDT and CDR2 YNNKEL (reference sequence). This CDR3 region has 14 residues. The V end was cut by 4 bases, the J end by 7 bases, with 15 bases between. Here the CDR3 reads CASSPRTGTNTQYF. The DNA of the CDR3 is TGTGCCAGCAGCCCAAGGACAGGGACTAATACGCAGTATTTT.

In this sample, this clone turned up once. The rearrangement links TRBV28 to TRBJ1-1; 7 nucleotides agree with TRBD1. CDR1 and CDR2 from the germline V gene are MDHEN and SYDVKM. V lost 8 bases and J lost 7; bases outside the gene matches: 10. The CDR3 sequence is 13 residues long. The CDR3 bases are TGTGCCAGCCGTTCCCAGGGGGAGGTTGAAGCTTTCTTT. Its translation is CASRSQGEVEAFF.

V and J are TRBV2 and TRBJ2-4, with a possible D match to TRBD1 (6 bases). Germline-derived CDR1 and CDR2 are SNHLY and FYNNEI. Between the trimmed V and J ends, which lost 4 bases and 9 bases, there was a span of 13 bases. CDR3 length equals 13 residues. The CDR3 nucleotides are TGTGCCAGCAGTGTCGGGGAAGGGGGCATTCAGTACTTC. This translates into CASSVGEGGIQYF.

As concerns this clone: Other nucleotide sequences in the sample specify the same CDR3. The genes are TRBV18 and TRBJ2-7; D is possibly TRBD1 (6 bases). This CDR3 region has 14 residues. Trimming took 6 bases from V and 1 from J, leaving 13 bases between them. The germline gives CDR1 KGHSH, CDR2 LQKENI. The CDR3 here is CASSPGQKSYEQYF. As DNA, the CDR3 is TGTGCCAGCTCGCCCGGACAGAAATCCTACGAGCAGTACTTC.

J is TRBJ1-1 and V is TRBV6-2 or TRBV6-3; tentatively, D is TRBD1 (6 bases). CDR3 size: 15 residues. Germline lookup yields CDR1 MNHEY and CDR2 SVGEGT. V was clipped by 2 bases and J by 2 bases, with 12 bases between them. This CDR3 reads CASSYRQAPNTEAFF. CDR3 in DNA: TGTGCCAGCAGTTACCGACAGGCACCAAACACTGAAGCTTTCTTT.

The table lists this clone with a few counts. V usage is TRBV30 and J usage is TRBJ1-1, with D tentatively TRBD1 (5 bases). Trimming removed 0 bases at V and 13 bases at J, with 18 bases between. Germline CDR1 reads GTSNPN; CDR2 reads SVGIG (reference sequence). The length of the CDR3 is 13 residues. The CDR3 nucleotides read TGTGCCTGGAGTGTAGTGGGGGTCCCGGGAGGTTTCTTT. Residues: CAWSVVGVPGGFF.

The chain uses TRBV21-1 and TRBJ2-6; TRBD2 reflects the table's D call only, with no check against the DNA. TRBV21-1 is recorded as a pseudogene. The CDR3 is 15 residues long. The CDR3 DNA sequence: TGTGCCGGGGGGGCTCCTCGGCCTGGGGCCAACGTCCTGACTTTC. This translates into CAGGAPRPGANVLTF.

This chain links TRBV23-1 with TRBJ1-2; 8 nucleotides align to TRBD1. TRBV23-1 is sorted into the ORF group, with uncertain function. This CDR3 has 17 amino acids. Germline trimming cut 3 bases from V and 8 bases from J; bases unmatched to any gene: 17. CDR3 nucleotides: TGCGCCAGCAGTCACCTCGGACAGGGTCCCCGTGTGAGGGGCTACACCTTC. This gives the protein CASSHLGQGPRVRGYTF.

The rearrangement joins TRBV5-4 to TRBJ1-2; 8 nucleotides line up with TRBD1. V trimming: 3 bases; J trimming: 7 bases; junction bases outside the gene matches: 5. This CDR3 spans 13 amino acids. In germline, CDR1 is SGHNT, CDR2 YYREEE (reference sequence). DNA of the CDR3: TGTGCCAGCAGCTCCGGGACAGGCTCTGGCTACACCTTC. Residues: CASSSGTGSGYTF.

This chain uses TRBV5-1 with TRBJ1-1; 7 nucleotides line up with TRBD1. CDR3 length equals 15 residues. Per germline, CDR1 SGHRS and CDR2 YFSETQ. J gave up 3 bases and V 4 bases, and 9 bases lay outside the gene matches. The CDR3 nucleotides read TGCGCCAGCAGCCTCTACGGACAGGCAGACACTGAAGCTTTCTTT. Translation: CASSLYGQADTEAFF.

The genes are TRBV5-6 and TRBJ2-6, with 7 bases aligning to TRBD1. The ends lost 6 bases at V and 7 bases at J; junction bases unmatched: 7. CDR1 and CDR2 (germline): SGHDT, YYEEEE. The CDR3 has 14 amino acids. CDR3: CASNADRIANVLTF. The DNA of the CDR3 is TGTGCCAGCAACGCGGACAGGATTGCCAACGTCCTGACTTTC.

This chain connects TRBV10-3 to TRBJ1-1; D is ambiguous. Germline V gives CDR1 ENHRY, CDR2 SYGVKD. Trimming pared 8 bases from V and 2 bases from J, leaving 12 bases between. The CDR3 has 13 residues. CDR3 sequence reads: CAISRGDNTEAFF. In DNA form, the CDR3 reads TGTGCCATCTCTCGCGGGGATAACACTGAAGCTTTCTTT.

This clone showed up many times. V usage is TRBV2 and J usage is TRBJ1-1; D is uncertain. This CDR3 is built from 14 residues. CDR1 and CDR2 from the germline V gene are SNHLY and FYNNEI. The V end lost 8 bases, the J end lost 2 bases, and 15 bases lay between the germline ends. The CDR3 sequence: CASGRRQINTEAFF. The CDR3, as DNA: TGTGCCAGCGGTCGGAGGCAGATAAACACTGAAGCTTTCTTT.

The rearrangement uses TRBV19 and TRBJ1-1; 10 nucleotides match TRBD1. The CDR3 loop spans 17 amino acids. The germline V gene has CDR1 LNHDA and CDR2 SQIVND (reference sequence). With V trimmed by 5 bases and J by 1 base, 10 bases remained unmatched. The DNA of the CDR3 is TGTGCCAGTAGTGAAGGACAGGGGGTAGGTGAGAACACTGAAGCTTTCTTT. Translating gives CASSEGQGVGENTEAFF.

The CDR3 DNA follows: TGTGCCAGCAGCCCTTTTTCGGGACAGGCCTACAATGAGCAGTTCTTC. Translated, it gives CASSPFSGQAYNEQFF. This rearrangement joins TRBV9 to TRBJ2-1; the match to TRBD1 covers 8 bases. This CDR3 has 16 amino acids. The V and J ends lost 4 bases and 2 bases, in that order; junction bases with no gene match: 8. Germline lookup yields CDR1 SGDLS and CDR2 YYNGEE.

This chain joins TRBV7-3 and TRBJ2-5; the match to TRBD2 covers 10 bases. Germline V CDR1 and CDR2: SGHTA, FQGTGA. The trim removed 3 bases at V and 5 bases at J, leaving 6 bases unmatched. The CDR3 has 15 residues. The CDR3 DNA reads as TGTGCCAGCAGCTTCGACCCGGGACTAGCGGAGACCCAGTACTTC. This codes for CASSFDPGLAETQYF.

CDR3 residues: CASSVATNEKLFF. CDR3 coding DNA: TGTGCCAGCAGTGTCGCAACTAATGAAAAACTGTTTTTT. This chain links TRBV12-3 or TRBV12-4 with TRBJ1-4, with D uncertain. The V and J ends lost 5 bases and 0 bases respectively, with 4 bases between them. The CDR3 is 13 residues long.

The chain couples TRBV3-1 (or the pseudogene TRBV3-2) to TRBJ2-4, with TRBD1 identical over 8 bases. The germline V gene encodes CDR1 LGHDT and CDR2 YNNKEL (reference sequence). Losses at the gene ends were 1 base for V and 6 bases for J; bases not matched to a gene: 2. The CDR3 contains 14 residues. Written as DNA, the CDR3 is TGTGCCAGCAGCCAAGGAGGGACAGGAAACATTCAGTACTTC. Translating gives CASSQGGTGNIQYF.

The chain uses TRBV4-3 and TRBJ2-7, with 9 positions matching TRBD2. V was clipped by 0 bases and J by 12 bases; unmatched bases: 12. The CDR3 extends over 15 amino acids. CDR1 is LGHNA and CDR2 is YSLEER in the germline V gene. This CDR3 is CASSQDIGVAGVTYF. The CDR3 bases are TGCGCCAGCAGCCAAGACATAGGAGTAGCGGGGGTCACGTACTTC.

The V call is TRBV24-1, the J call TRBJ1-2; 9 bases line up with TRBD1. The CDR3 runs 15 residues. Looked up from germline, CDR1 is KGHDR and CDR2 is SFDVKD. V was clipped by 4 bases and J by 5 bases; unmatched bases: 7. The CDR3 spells CATSEGTGRGYGYTF. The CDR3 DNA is TGTGCCACCAGTGAAGGGACAGGGAGGGGTTATGGCTACACCTTC.

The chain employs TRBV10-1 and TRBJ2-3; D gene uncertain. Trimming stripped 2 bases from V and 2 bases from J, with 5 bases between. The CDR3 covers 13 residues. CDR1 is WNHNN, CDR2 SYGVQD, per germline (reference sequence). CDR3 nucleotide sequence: TGCGCCAGCAGTGAGGGCATCACAGATACGCAGTATTTT. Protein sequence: CASSEGITDTQYF.

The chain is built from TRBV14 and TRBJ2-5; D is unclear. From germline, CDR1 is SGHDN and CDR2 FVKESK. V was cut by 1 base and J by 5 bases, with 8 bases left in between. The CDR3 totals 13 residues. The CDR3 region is CASSQAYSETQYF. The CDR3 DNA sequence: TGTGCCAGCAGCCAAGCCTACAGCGAGACCCAGTACTTC.

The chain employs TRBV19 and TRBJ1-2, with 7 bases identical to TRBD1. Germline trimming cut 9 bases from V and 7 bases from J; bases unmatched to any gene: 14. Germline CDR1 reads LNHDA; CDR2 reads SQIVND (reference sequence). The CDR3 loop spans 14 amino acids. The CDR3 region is CASRDSQLVSGYTF. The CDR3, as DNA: TGTGCCAGCAGGGACAGCCAACTTGTCAGTGGCTACACCTTC.

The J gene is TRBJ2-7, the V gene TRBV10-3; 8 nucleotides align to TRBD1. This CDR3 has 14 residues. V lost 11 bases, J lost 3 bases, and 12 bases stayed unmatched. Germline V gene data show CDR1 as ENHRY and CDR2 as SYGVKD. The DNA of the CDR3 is TGTGCCTCCTCCGAACAGGGGGTCGACTACGAGCAGTACTTC. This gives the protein CASSEQGVDYEQYF.

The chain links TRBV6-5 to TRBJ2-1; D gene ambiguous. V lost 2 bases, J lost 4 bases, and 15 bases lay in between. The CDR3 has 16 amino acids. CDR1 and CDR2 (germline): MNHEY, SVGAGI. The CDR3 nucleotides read TGTGCCAGCAGTTACGACATTAACCTGAATTACAATGAGCAGTTCTTC. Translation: CASSYDINLNYNEQFF.